This is a list of T cell receptor beta chains from one sample in a study of graft-versus-host responses after intestinal transplantation. The data were produced by immunoSEQ multiplex PCR, yet TCRdb's version contains in-frame clones alone and is incomplete. The sample comprises tens of thousands of clones, roughly 89% of which are singletons, and around 1.8% rests with the top ten. Material: ileum tissue, obtained more than 350 days after transplant. These receptors were obtained from a human patient who received an intestinal transplant, so some T cells may come from the graft donor. The CDR3 runs from the conserved cysteine through the conserved F or W. A D gene is named only where the DNA matches it firmly. Clone size is stated in some rows and not others, as once, few, many or a class when expanded.

d_call: TRBD1
v_call: TRBV6-5
clone_size: NA
j_call: TRBJ1-5
cdr3_aa: CASSQGQGLNQPQHF
cdr3_nt: TGTGCCAGCAGTCAGGGACAGGGGTTAAATCAGCCCCAGCATTTT

d_call: NA
v_call: TRBV28
clone_size: NA
j_call: TRBJ1-5
cdr3_aa: CASSHNVVNNQPQHF
cdr3_nt: TGTGCCAGCAGTCACAACGTAGTCAACAATCAGCCCCAGCATTTT

d_call: NA
v_call: TRBV9
clone_size: NA
j_call: TRBJ2-6
cdr3_aa: CASSPLIGGSGANVLTF
cdr3_nt: TGTGCCAGCAGTCCCCTGATCGGGGGATCTGGGGCCAACGTCCTGACTTTC

d_call: NA
v_call: TRBV12-5
clone_size: NA
j_call: TRBJ2-3
cdr3_aa: CASGLGQSTDTQYF
cdr3_nt: TGTGCTAGTGGTTTGGGACAGAGCACAGATACGCAGTATTTT

d_call: NA
v_call: TRBV11-2
clone_size: NA
j_call: TRBJ2-2
cdr3_aa: CASSLAGSNTGELFF
cdr3_nt: TGTGCCAGCAGCTTAGCGGGCTCGAACACCGGGGAGCTGTTTTTT

d_call: NA
v_call: TRBV4-1
clone_size: NA
j_call: TRBJ2-2
cdr3_aa: CASSQAGTLTSWSGELFF
cdr3_nt: TGCGCCAGCAGCCAAGCGGGCACTCTTACTAGCTGGTCCGGGGAGCTGTTTTTT

d_call: NA
v_call: TRBV7-3
clone_size: NA
j_call: TRBJ2-5
cdr3_aa: CASSSPPQETQYF
cdr3_nt: TGTGCCAGCAGCTCCCCGCCCCAAGAGACCCAGTACTTC

d_call: NA
v_call: TRBV7-2
clone_size: once
j_call: TRBJ1-2
cdr3_aa: CASSYPWVGNYGYTF
cdr3_nt: TGTGCCAGCAGCTATCCGTGGGTCGGAAACTATGGCTACACCTTC

d_call: NA
v_call: TRBV5-4
clone_size: NA
j_call: TRBJ1-1
cdr3_aa: CASSFGGAKTEAFF
cdr3_nt: TGTGCCAGCAGCTTTGGGGGCGCGAAGACTGAAGCTTTCTTT

d_call: TRBD1
v_call: TRBV15
clone_size: NA
j_call: TRBJ2-1
cdr3_aa: CATSRVPTGARNEQFF
cdr3_nt: TGTGCCACCAGCAGAGTTCCGACAGGGGCTAGGAATGAGCAGTTCTTC

d_call: NA
v_call: TRBV2
clone_size: NA
j_call: TRBJ1-6
cdr3_aa: CASIERENSPLHF
cdr3_nt: TGTGCCAGCATCGAGCGGGAAAATTCACCCCTCCACTTT

d_call: TRBD2
v_call: TRBV29-1
clone_size: once
j_call: TRBJ2-5
cdr3_aa: CSVGLAGGETQYF
cdr3_nt: TGCAGCGTTGGACTAGCGGGGGGAGAGACCCAGTACTTC

d_call: TRBD1
v_call: TRBV6-1
clone_size: NA
j_call: TRBJ1-2
cdr3_aa: CASSEGTGAPSTF
cdr3_nt: TGTGCCAGCAGTGAGGGGACAGGGGCCCCCAGCACCTTC